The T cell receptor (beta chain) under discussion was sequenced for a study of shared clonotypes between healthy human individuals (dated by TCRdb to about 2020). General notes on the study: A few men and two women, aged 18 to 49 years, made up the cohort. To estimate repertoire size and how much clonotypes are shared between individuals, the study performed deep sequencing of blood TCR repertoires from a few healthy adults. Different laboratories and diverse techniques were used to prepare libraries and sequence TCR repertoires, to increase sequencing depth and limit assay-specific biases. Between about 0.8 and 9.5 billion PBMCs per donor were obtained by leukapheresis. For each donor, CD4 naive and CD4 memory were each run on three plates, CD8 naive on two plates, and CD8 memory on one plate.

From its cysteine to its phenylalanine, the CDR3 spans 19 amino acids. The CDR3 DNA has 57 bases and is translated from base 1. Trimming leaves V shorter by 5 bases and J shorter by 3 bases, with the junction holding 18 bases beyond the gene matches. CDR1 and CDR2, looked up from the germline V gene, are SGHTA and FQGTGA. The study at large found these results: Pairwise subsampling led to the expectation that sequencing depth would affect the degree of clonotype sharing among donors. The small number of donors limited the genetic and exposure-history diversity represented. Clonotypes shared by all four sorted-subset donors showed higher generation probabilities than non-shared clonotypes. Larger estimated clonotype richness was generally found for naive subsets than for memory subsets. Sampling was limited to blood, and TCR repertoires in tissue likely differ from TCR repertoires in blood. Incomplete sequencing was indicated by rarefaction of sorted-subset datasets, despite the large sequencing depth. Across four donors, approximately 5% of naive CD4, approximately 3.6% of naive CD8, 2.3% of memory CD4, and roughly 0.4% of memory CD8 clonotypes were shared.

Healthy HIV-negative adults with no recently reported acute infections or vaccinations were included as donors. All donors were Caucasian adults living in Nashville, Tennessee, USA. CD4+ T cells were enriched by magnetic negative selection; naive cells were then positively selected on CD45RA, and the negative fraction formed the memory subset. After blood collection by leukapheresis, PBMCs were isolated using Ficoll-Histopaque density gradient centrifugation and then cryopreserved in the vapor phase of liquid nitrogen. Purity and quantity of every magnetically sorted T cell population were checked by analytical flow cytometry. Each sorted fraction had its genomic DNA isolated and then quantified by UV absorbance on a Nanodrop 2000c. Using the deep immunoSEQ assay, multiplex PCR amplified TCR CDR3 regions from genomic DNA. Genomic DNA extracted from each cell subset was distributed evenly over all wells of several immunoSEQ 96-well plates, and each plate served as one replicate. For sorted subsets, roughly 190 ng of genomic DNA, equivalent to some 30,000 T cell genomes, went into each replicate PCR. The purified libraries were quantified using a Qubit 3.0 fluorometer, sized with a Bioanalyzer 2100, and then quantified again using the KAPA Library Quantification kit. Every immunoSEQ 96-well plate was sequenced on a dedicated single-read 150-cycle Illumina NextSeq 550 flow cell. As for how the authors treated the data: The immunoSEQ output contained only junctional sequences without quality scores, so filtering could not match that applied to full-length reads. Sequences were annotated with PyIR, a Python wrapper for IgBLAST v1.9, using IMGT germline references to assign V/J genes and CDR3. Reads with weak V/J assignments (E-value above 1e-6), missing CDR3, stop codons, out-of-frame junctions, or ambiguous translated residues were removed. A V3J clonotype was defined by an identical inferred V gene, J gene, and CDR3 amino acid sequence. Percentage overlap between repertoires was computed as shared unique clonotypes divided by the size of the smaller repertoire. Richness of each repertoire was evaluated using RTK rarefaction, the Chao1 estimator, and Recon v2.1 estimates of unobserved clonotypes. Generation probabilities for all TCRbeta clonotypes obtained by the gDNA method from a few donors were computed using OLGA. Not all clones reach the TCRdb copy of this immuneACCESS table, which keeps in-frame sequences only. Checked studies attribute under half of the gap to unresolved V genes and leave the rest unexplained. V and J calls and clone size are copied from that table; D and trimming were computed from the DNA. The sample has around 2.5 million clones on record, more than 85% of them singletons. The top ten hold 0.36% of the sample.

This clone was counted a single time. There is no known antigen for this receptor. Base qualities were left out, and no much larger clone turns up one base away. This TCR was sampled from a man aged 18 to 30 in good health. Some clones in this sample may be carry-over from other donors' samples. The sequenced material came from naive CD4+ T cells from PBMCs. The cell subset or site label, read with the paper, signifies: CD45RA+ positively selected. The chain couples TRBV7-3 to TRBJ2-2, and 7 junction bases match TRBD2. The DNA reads TGTGCCAGCAGCGACAAGAGGGCGTCTAGCGGAGGATACACCGGGGAGCTGTTTTTT. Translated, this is CASSDKRASSGGYTGELFF.